The clone carrying this T cell receptor beta chain showed up many times. Germline-derived CDR1 and CDR2 are DFQATT and SNEGSKA (reference sequence). This CDR3 is built from 15 residues. After removal of 3 bases from V and 4 bases from J, the junction contained 9 bases not matched to a gene. Regions amplified from RNA transcripts were the TCR beta CDR3 regions. HTBI primers drove first-round RT-PCR of the TCR CDR3. TCRdb used MiXCR to reprocess the multiplex PCR reads, holding one entry per CDR3 protein. The table includes hundreds of thousands of distinct CDR3 sequences, 13% to 15% detected once. This entry comes from a study of T cells in Graves' hyperthyroidism and ophthalmopathy. The study left out patients who had uncontrolled infection, other autoimmune disease, pregnancy or lactation. Diagnoses were made from clinical symptoms, serum measures (thyroxine and TRAb), thyroid ultrasound and orbital computed tomography.

The specimen was blood. The chain employs TRBV20-1 and TRBJ2-1, with TRBD1 matching over 7 bases. This clonotype was obtained from a woman aged 18-29 years with Graves' hyperthyroidism. The CDR3 sequence is CSARERGQHYNEQFF. In DNA, the CDR3 is TGCAGTGCTAGGGAAAGGGGACAGCATTACAATGAGCAGTTCTTC.